The 14 T cell receptor beta chains below all came from one sample that was sequenced in a study of T-cell memory formation after mild COVID-19. A single record per CDR3 protein comes from TCRdb applying MiXCR to the 5' RACE reads. The table lists 340,000 or so distinct CDR3 sequences, over 10% of them singletons. Sequenced material: PBMCs or a T cell subset sorted from them (not recorded which). These receptors were collected from a young man who had mild COVID-19 (a few samples of this study predate the infection). Cell type and time point are not known.

The table lists this clonotype with a few counts. CDR3 in amino acids: CASADGYSNQPQHF. CDR3 in DNA: TGTGCCAGCGCGGACGGATATAGCAATCAGCCCCAGCATTTT. This chain links TRBV13 with TRBJ1-5; D uncertain. The CDR3 spans 14 residues. The germline CDR1 and CDR2 sequences are PRHDT and FYEKMQ (reference sequence). The germline V and J ends were trimmed by 8 bases and 0 bases, with 11 bases remaining between them.

This clonotype was seen a handful of times. The chain links TRBV7-6 to TRBJ2-7; 7 bases are shared with TRBD1. After removal of 5 bases from V and 3 bases from J, the junction contained 4 bases not matched to a gene. The CDR3 sequence is 13 residues long. Per the germline V gene, CDR1 is SGHVS and CDR2 is FNYEAQ. CDR3 sequence (DNA): TGTGCCAGCAGCCAAACAGGGGTCTACGAGCAGTACTTC. It translates to CASSQTGVYEQYF.

This clonotype showed up just a few times. Germline and junction disagree at one end, which may indicate a read error. The chain recombines TRBV7-2 with TRBJ2-7; D gene unclear. Per germline, CDR1 SGHTA and CDR2 FQGNSA. The CDR3 is made up of 12 amino acids. CDR3 coding DNA: TGTGCCAGCAGCTTCTTTATCACGGAGCTGTACTTC. Amino acid sequence: CASSFFITELYF.

A few counts support this clonotype. This chain joins TRBV28 and TRBJ2-7; 9 bases fit TRBD1. CDR1 is MDHEN and CDR2 is SYDVKM in the germline V gene. With V trimmed by 5 bases and J by 4 bases, 9 bases remained unmatched. CDR3 length equals 15 residues. For the CDR3, the DNA is TGTGCCAGCAGTATCGGGACAGGGTGGGGGTACGAGCAGTACGTC. Residues: CASSIGTGWGYEQYV.

This clonotype came up a few times. This chain links TRBV2 with TRBJ1-5; D perhaps matches TRBD1 (6 bases). The V gene's germline CDR1 is SNHLY and CDR2 FYNNEI. The CDR3 spans 14 residues. V lost 4 bases and J lost 2, with 9 bases in between. The CDR3 DNA reads TGTGCCAGCAGTGGACAGGTGGGCAATCAGCCCCAGCATTTT. Amino acids: CASSGQVGNQPQHF.

At least ten counts were recorded for this clonotype. The rearrangement links TRBV5-1 to TRBJ2-3; 9 bases fit TRBD2. Germline CDR1 SGHRS, CDR2 YFSETQ. With 4 bases clipped from V and 1 base from J, the junction kept 7 bases outside the gene matches. The CDR3 length is 16 residues. The CDR3 loop reads CASSPPPSGGTDTQYF. The CDR3 DNA reads TGCGCCAGCAGCCCTCCTCCTAGCGGGGGCACAGATACGCAGTATTTT. Full variable domain (missing parts from reference TRBV5-1 and TRBJ2-3): KAGVTQTPRYLIKTRGQQVTLSCSPISGHRSVSWYQQTPGQGLQFLFEYFSETQRNKGNFPGRFSGRQFSNSRSEMNVSTLELGDSALYLCASSPPPSGGTDTQYFGPGTRLTVL.

This clonotype was observed many times. The chain has TRBV6-6 and TRBJ2-7; D may be TRBD1 (5 bases). This CDR3 comprises 13 residues. With 3 bases removed from V and 2 bases from J, the gap between germline ends came to 8 bases. Germline-derived CDR1 and CDR2 are MNHNY and SVGAGI (reference sequence). The CDR3 sequence is CASSYLGPYEQYV. CDR3 DNA: TGTGCCAGCAGTTATCTGGGGCCCTACGAGCAGTACGTC.

This clonotype was found a few times. The chain joins TRBV4-1 to TRBJ2-1; 10 bases map to TRBD2. Per the germline V gene, CDR1 is MGHRA and CDR2 is YSYEKL. The V gene end was trimmed by 4 bases and the J gene end by 3 bases; junction bases not matched to a gene: 9. CDR3 length: 17 amino acids. As DNA, the CDR3 is TGCGCCAGCAGCCTAGACTTAGCGGGGGGCATCTACAATGAGCAGTTCTTC. Protein product: CASSLDLAGGIYNEQFF.

V gene TRBV28 combines with J gene TRBJ2-2, with 8 bases fitting TRBD1. The CDR3 is 15 residues long. The germline V gene encodes CDR1 MDHEN and CDR2 SYDVKM. The trim removed 6 bases at V and 4 bases at J, leaving 7 bases unmatched. In nucleotides, the CDR3 is TGTGCCAGCAGCACCAGGACAGGGAGCACCGGGGAGCTGTTTTTT. Translating gives CASSTRTGSTGELFF.

Many counts were recorded for this clonotype. The chain joins TRBV4-1 to TRBJ2-3; 11 nucleotides line up with TRBD1. CDR3 length: 15 residues. V trimming: 1 base; J trimming: 5 bases; junction bases outside the gene matches: 2. The germline gives CDR1 MGHRA, CDR2 YSYEKL. The CDR3 loop is CASSQAGTGGDTQYF. For the CDR3, the DNA is TGCGCCAGCAGCCAAGCTGGGACAGGGGGAGATACGCAGTATTTT.

This clonotype was seen a few times. The chain uses TRBV9 and TRBJ2-4; 9 bases match TRBD2. V lost 4 bases to trimming and J lost 2 bases; unmatched junction nucleotides: 7. Germline lookup yields CDR1 SGDLS and CDR2 YYNGEE. The CDR3 is 16 residues long. This CDR3 is CASSPRTSDPKNIQYF. For the CDR3, the DNA is TGTGCCAGCAGCCCCCGGACTAGCGATCCCAAAAACATTCAGTACTTC. Variable domain in full (rest from reference TRBV9 and TRBJ2-4): DSGVTQTPKHLITATGQRVTLRCSPRSGDLSVYWYQQSLDQGLQFLIQYYNGEERAKGNILERFSAQQFPDLHSELNLSSLELGDSALYFCASSPRTSDPKNIQYFGAGTRLSVL.

This clonotype was detected ten times or more. This chain connects TRBV5-1 to TRBJ2-2, with D perhaps matching TRBD1 or TRBD2 (6 bases each). Germline lookup yields CDR1 SGHRS and CDR2 YFSETQ. The CDR3 has 15 residues. Deletions cut 6 bases from V and 0 bases from J, with 12 bases between. The CDR3 DNA reads TGCGCCAGCAAGTCGGGGGACACGAACACCGGGGAGCTGTTTTTT. As protein: CASKSGDTNTGELFF.

This clonotype was counted between two and nine times. This chain joins TRBV5-1 and TRBJ1-1; 7 bases are shared with TRBD1. Germline-derived CDR1 and CDR2 are SGHRS and YFSETQ. CDR3 length equals 17 residues. Trimming removed 2 bases from V and 1 base from J; junction bases left unmatched: 11. In nucleotides, the CDR3 is TGCGCCAGCAGCTTCCCGTATCGAGGACAGGAGAACACTGAAGCTTTCTTT. The encoded protein is CASSFPYRGQENTEAFF.

The chain carries TRBV2 and TRBJ1-1, with 8 positions matching TRBD1. V lost 4 bases to trimming and J lost 4 bases; unmatched junction nucleotides: 5. The length of the CDR3 is 14 residues. The germline CDR1 and CDR2 sequences are SNHLY and FYNNEI. The CDR3 DNA is TGTGCCAGCAGTGCACAGGGGGTGTCCACTGAAGCTTTCTTT. It codes for CASSAQGVSTEAFF.